Included here is one T cell receptor (beta chain) sequence, with context. It has no known antigen specificity. The sample holds no much larger clone one base away, and base qualities are not on file. The sample comes from a study of T-cell reconstitution after alpha-beta-depleted transplantation in children (dated by TCRdb to the mid-2010s). Concerning the study at large: Using TCR repertoire profiling, the study followed T-cell immune reconstitution in a quantitative way in children after TCRalphabeta/CD19-depleted allogeneic hematopoietic cell transplantation.

CDR1 and CDR2 (SNHLY, FYNNEI) derive from the germline V gene. V and J are truncated by 3 bases and 12 bases respectively, leaving an intervening sequence of 9 bases. From the cysteine through the phenylalanine, the CDR3 covers 11 amino acids. Only CDR3 DNA remains: 33 bases, in frame from the first base. Library method: PCR. The listed sequencing device is Illumina HiSeq 2500. To normalize quantification of the TCRbeta repertoire, the TCR libraries were built with molecular barcoding that relied on unique molecular identifiers. TCRdb cleaned the public reads at Q25 with fastp, built clones with MiXCR and kept in-frame beta chains. Every distinct CDR3 protein forms one entry, paired with its most common genes and DNA. Counted in this sample were about 360,000 distinct CDR3 sequences; approximately 12% of them appeared once. The ten largest clones represent approximately 4.2% of the sample.

This receptor chain uses TRBV2 and TRBJ1-3; no D gene can be assigned with confidence. The sequence derives from a human donor who donated a stem cell graft to a child with Fanconi anemia. The source was PBMCs, collected from the stem cell graft. The sequenced DNA: TGTGCCAGCAGTGATCGGCCCAGCATATATTTT. Its coded protein is CASSDRPSIYF.